This T cell receptor beta chain originates from a study of shared clonotypes between healthy human individuals. Study as a whole: Three CD4 naive, three CD4 memory, two CD8 naive and one CD8 memory plate were used per donor.

Each PCR replicate from the sorted subsets contained about 200 ng DNA, which is about 30,000 T cell genomes. Original processing notes: Filtering differed for immunoSEQ, which gave only junction sequences without quality scores. TCRdb's table, derived via immunoSEQ multiplex PCR, lists solely in-frame clones and lacks some. V and J calls and clone size are as listed in that table; D and trimming were resolved from the DNA. This table holds about 2.4 million clones, over 85% found once. The TCR originated in a man younger than 35 in good health. The material sequenced was naive CD4+ T cells sorted from blood. Subset reported: CD45RA+ positively selected.

CDR3 in DNA: TGTGCCAGTAGTCCTAGAGGGGGCGCGACGAACACTGAAGCTTTCTTT. Residues: CASSPRGGATNTEAFF. V and J are TRBV19 and TRBJ1-1; 7 bases fit TRBD1. The CDR3 runs 16 residues. The germline CDR1 and CDR2 sequences are LNHDA and SQIVND (reference sequence). V was clipped by 5 bases and J by 1 base; unmatched bases: 10.